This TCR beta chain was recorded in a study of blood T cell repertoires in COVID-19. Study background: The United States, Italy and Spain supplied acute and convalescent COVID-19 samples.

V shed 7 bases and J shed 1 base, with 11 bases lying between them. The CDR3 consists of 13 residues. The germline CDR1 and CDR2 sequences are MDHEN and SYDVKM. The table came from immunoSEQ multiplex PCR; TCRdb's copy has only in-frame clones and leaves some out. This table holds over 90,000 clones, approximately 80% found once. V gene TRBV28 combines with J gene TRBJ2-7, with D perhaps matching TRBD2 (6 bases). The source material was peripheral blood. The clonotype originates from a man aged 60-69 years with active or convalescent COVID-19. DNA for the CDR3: TGTGCCAGCATGGGGACTCCTTCCTACGAGCAGTACTTC. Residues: CASMGTPSYEQYF.